This TCR beta chain was sequenced for a study of early T cells in non-severe SARS-CoV-2 infection. Notes on the study in general: Private and CD4 specificities were missed by VDJdb matching, skewed to anti-spike CD8.

V lost 0 bases, J lost 0 bases, and 10 bases lay in between. Germline V gene lookup returns CDR1 ENHRY and CDR2 SYGVKD. The CDR3 contains 16 residues. Unique molecular identifiers tagged individual cDNA molecules. From the 5' RACE reads, TCRdb called clonotypes with MiXCR, one entry per CDR3 protein. This sample has tens of thousands of distinct CDR3 sequences, with 5.5% to 7.5% found just once. This clonotype appeared many times. Its antigen is not known. The chain links TRBV10-3 to TRBJ2-3; D is ambiguous. The sequenced sample consisted of whole blood. This clonotype was obtained from an adult who was a healthcare worker with PCR-confirmed SARS-CoV-2 infection or an uninfected control (not recorded which). CDR3 in DNA: TGTGCCATCAGTGAGTCGAGGAAAACTAGCACAGATACGCAGTATTTT. Translation: CAISESRKTSTDTQYF.